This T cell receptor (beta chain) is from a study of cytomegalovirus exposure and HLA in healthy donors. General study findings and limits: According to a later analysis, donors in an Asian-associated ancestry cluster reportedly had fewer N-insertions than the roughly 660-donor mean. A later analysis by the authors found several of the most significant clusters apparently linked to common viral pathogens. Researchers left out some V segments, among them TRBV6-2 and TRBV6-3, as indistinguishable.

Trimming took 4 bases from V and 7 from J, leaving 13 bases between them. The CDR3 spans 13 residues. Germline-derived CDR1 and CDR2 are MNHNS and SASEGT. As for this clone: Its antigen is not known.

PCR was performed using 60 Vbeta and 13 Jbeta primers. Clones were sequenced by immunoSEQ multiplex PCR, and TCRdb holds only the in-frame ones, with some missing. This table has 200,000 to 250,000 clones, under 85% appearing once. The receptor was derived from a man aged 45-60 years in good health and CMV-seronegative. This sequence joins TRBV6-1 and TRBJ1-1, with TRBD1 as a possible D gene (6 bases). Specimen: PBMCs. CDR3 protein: CASSGQGLLEAFF. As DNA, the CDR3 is TGTGCCAGCAGTGGTCAGGGGCTCCTTGAAGCTTTCTTT.